This T cell receptor beta chain originates from a study of T cells after yellow fever vaccination. TCRdb re-called the 5' RACE reads through MiXCR, storing one row per CDR3 protein. The profile shows some 600,000 distinct CDR3 sequences, approximately 13% of them singletons. The sample in question was PBMCs, obtained on the day of the yellow fever booster vaccination. The clonotype originates from a man aged 30-40 years who received the YFV17D yellow fever vaccine.

The CDR3 DNA sequence: TGCGCCAGCAGTCAGAGCCACCGGGACGGATTCACAGATACGCAGTATTTT. Protein sequence: CASSQSHRDGFTDTQYF. V gene TRBV23-1 combines with J gene TRBJ2-3, with D perhaps given as TRBD1 or TRBD2 (5 bases each). TRBV23-1 is an ORF, with its function uncertain. V lost 3 bases to trimming and J lost 2 bases, with 18 bases between them. This CDR3 is built from 17 residues.